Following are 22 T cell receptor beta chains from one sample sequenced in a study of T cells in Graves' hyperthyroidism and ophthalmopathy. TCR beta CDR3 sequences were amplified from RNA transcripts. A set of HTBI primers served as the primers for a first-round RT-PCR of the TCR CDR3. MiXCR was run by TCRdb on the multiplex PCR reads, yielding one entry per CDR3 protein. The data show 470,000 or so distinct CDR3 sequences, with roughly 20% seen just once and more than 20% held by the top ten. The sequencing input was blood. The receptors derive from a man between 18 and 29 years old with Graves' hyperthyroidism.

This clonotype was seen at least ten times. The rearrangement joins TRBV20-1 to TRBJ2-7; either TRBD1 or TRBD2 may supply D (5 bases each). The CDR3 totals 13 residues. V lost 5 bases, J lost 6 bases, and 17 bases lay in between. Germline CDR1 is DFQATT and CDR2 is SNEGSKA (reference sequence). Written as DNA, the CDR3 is TGCAGTGCTCGAGGAGGCAGGGCGGGCGAGCAGTACTTC. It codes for CSARGGRAGEQYF.

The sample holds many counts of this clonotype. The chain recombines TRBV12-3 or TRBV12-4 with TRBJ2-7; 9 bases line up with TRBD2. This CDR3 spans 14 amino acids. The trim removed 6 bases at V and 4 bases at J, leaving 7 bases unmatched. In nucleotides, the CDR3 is TGTGCCAGCAGCCCCGGGACTAGCCGGTACGAGCAGTACTTC. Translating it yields CASSPGTSRYEQYF.

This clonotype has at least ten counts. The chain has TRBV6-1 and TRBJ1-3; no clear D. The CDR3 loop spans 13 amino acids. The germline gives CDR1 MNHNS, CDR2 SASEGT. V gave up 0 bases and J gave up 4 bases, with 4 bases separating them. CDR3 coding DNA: TGTGCCAGCAGTGAAGCTGGGGGAAACACCATATATTTT. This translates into CASSEAGGNTIYF.

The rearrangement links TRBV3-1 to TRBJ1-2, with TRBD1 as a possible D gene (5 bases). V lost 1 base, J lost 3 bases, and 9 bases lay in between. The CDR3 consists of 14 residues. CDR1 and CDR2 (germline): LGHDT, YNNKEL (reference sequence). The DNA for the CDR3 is TGTGCCAGCAGCCAAGTGGGGCAGGACTATGGCTACACCTTC. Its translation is CASSQVGQDYGYTF.

The chain's CDR3 is CSARWDRPTEAFF. The CDR3 DNA follows: TGCAGTGCTAGGTGGGACAGGCCTACTGAAGCTTTCTTT. The gene calls are TRBV20-1 and TRBJ1-1, with 8 bases lining up with TRBD1. The CDR3 runs 13 residues. Losses at the gene ends were 3 bases for V and 5 bases for J; bases not matched to a gene: 5. Per germline, CDR1 DFQATT and CDR2 SNEGSKA (reference sequence).

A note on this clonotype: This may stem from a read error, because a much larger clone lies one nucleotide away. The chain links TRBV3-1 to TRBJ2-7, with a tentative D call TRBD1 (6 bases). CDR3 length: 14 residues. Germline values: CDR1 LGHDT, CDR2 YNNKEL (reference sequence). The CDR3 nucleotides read TGTGCCATCAGCCAAGTGGGGGCTGCCTACGAGCAGTACTTC. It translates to CAISQVGAAYEQYF.

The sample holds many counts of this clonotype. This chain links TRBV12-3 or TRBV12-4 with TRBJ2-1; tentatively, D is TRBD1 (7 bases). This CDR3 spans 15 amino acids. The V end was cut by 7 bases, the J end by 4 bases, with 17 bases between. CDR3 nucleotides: TGTGCCAGCAACTCCCAGGGGGGCGTTTACAATGAGCAGTTCTTC. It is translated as CASNSQGGVYNEQFF.

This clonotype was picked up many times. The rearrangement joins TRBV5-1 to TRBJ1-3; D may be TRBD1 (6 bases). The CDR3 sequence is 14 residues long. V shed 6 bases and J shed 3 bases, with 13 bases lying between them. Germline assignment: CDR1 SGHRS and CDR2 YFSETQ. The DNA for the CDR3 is TGCGCCAGCACCCCGGACAGCGTTGGAAACACCATATATTTT. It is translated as CASTPDSVGNTIYF.

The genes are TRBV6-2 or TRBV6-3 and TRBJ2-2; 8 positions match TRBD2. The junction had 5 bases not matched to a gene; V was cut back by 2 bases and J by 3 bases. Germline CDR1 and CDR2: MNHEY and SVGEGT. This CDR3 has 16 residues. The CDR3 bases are TGTGCCAGCAGTTACCAAGGGACTAGTTACACCGGGGAGCTGTTTTTT. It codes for CASSYQGTSYTGELFF.

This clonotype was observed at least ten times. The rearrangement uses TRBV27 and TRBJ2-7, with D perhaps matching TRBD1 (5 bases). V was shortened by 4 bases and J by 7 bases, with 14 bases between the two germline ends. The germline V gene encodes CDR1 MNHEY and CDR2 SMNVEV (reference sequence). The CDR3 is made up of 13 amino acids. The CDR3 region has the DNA TGTGCCAGCAGTTCCGCAGGGCCCTGGGAGCAGTACTTC. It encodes CASSSAGPWEQYF.

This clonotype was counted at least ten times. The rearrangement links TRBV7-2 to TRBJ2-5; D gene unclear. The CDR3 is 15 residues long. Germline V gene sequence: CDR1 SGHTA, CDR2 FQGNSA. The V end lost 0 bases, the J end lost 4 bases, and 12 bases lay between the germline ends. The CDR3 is CASSLAAARPETQYF. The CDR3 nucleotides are TGTGCCAGCAGCTTAGCCGCGGCACGGCCAGAGACCCAGTACTTC.

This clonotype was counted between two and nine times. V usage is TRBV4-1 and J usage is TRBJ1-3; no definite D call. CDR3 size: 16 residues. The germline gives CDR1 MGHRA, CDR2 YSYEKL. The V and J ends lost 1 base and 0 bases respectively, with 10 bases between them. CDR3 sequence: CASSQGGRDSGNTIYF. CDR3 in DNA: TGCGCCAGCAGCCAAGGGGGAAGGGACTCTGGAAACACCATATATTTT.

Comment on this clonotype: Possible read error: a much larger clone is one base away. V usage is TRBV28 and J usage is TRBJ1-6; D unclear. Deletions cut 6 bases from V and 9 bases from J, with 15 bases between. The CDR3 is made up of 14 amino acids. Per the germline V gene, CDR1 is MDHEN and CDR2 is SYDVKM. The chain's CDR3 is CASSLRHTISPLHF. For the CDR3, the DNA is TGTGCCAGCAGCCTACGACATACGATTTCACCCCTCCACTTT.

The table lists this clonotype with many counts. The CDR3 DNA sequence: TGCAGTGCTATCCCCGGGACTGGCTACACCTTC. It is translated as CSAIPGTGYTF. The V gene is TRBV20-1, the J gene TRBJ1-2, with D perhaps TRBD1 (5 bases). CDR1 DFQATT and CDR2 SNEGSKA come from the germline V gene (reference sequence). V lost 4 bases and J 7 bases, leaving 10 bases between the germline ends. CDR3 size: 11 residues.

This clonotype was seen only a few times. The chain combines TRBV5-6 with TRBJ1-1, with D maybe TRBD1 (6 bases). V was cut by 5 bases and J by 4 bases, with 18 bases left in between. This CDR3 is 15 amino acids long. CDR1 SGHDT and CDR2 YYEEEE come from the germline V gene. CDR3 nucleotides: TGTGCCAGCAGTCTTGCCAGGGGAGGTGGCACTGAAGCTTTCTTT. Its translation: CASSLARGGGTEAFF.

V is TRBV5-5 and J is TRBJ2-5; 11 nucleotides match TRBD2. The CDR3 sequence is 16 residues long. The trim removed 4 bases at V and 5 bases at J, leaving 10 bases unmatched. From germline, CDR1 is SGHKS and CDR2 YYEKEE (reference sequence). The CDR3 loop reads CASSPHSGGAHETQYF. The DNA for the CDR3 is TGTGCCAGCAGCCCCCATAGCGGGGGGGCCCATGAGACCCAGTACTTC.

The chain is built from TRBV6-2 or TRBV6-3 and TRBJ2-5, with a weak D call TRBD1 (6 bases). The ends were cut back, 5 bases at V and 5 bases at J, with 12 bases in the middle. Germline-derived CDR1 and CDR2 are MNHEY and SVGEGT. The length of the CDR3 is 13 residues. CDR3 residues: CASSGQPEETQYF. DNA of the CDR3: TGTGCCAGCAGTGGACAGCCAGAGGAGACCCAGTACTTC.

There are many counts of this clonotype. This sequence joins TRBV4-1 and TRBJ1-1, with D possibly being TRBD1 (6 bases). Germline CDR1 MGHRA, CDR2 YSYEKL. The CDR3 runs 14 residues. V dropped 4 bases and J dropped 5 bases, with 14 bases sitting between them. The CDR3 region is CASSPSGVGTEAFF. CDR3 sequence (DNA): TGCGCCAGCAGCCCGTCAGGGGTTGGGACTGAAGCTTTCTTT.

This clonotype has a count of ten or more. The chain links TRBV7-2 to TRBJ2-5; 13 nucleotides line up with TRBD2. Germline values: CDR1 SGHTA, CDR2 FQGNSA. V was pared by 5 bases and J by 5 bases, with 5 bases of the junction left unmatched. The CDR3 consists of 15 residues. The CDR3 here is CASSVTSGRGETQYF. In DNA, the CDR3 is TGTGCCAGCAGCGTAACTAGCGGGAGGGGGGAGACCCAGTACTTC.

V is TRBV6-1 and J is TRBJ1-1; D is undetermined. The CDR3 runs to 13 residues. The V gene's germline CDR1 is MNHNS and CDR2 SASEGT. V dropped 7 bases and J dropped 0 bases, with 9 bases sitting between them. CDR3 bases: TGTGCCAGCAAAGGGCTCATGAACACTGAAGCTTTCTTT. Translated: CASKGLMNTEAFF.

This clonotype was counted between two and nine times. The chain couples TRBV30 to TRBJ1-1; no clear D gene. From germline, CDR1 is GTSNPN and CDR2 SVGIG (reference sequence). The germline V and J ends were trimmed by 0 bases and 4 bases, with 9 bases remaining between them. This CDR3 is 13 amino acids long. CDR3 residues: CAWSVAEGTEAFF. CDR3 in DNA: TGTGCCTGGAGTGTGGCAGAGGGCACTGAAGCTTTCTTT.

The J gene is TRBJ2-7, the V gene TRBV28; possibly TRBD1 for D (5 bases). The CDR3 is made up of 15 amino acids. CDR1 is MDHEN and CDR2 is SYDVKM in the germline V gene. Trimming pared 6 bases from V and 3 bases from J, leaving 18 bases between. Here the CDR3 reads CASSHPSTGIYEQYF. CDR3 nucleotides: TGTGCCAGCAGCCATCCTTCTACAGGTATCTACGAGCAGTACTTC.